The 30 T cell receptor beta chains below all came from one sample that was sequenced in a study of T cell repertoires in ileal Crohn's disease. Time point meaning: neoterminal ileum biopsy at postoperative endoscopy, about 6 months after surgery. The data were produced by immunoSEQ multiplex PCR, yet TCRdb's version contains in-frame clones alone and is incomplete. Of almost 15,000 clones listed, roughly 79% were seen once; the top ten hold around 4.1%. The specimen sequenced was ileal tissue. Source of these receptors: an adult with Crohn's disease.

The chain is built from TRBV6-6 and TRBJ2-2; 9 positions agree with TRBD2. Per germline, CDR1 MNHNY and CDR2 SVGAGI (reference sequence). This CDR3 comprises 16 residues. V lost 6 bases, J lost 6 bases, and 11 bases stayed unmatched. The DNA for the CDR3 is TGTGCCAGCAGCGCCCAGGGTAGCGGGAGACCCGGGGAGCTGTTTTTT. Its translation: CASSAQGSGRPGELFF.

This chain uses TRBV7-2 with TRBJ1-3; D uncertain. V was trimmed by 0 bases and J by 7 bases, leaving 4 bases between them. This CDR3 comprises 12 residues. Per germline, CDR1 SGHTA and CDR2 FQGNSA. In DNA form, the CDR3 reads TGTGCCAGCAGCTTAGCAGAGAACACCATATATTTT. Its protein product is CASSLAENTIYF. The whole variable domain, filled in from reference TRBV7-2 and TRBJ1-3, reads GAGVSQSPSNKVTEKGKDVELRCDPISGHTALYWYRQSLGQGLEFLIYFQGNSAPDKSGLPSDRFSAERTGGSVSTLTIQRTQQEDSAVYLCASSLAENTIYFGEGSWLTVV.

This clone came up once. The V gene is TRBV11-2, the J gene TRBJ2-1; D is undetermined. CDR3 length: 13 amino acids. V was clipped by 1 base and J by 5 bases, with 6 bases between them. Per germline, CDR1 SGHAT and CDR2 FQNNGV. CDR3 sequence reads: CASSLVSHNEQFF. The CDR3 region has the DNA TGTGCCAGCAGCTTAGTATCCCACAATGAGCAGTTCTTC.

A few counts support this clone. This chain connects TRBV27 to TRBJ2-7; no clear D. V was pared by 5 bases and J by 4 bases, with 18 bases between. The CDR3 has 15 residues. Per germline, CDR1 MNHEY and CDR2 SMNVEV (reference sequence). CDR3 nucleotides: TGTGCCAGCAGTCCGCCATGGTCCTTAGGGTACGAGCAGTACTTC. Amino acids: CASSPPWSLGYEQYF.

The CDR3 nucleotides are TGTGCCAGCAGCTCCGGACAGCCTGAAGCTTTCTTT. Translating gives CASSSGQPEAFF. V and J are TRBV28 and TRBJ1-1; D is possibly TRBD1 (6 bases). Trimming took off 6 bases at V and 6 bases at J, with 11 bases between the two ends. This CDR3 contains 12 residues. Per germline, CDR1 MDHEN and CDR2 SYDVKM.

This clone occurred a few times. The rearrangement uses TRBV27 and TRBJ1-1; a possible D gene is TRBD1 (5 bases). The CDR3 spans 16 residues. The germline V and J ends were trimmed by 6 bases and 0 bases, with 17 bases remaining between them. Germline V gene lookup returns CDR1 MNHEY and CDR2 SMNVEV (reference sequence). CDR3 DNA: TGTGCCAGCAGCAGGAGGGGAGCACCATTGAACACTGAAGCTTTCTTT. It specifies CASSRRGAPLNTEAFF.

This chain links TRBV9 with TRBJ2-3, with D possibly being TRBD1 (5 bases). The length of the CDR3 is 14 residues. CDR1 is SGDLS, CDR2 YYNGEE, per germline. Trimming cost V 0 bases and J 4 bases, with 9 bases left between them. The CDR3 region is CASSVAQGADTQYF. DNA of the CDR3: TGTGCCAGCAGCGTAGCTCAGGGCGCAGATACGCAGTATTTT.

This chain links TRBV4-1 with TRBJ2-7; D gene uncertain. Trimming pared 0 bases from V and 0 bases from J, leaving 12 bases between. Germline values: CDR1 MGHRA, CDR2 YSYEKL. The CDR3 covers 16 residues. CDR3 residues: CASSQEIPISSYEQYF. In DNA, the CDR3 is TGCGCCAGCAGCCAAGAGATCCCTATATCCTCCTACGAGCAGTACTTC.

The chain carries TRBV27 and TRBJ2-3, with TRBD2 matching 13 bases. The CDR3 runs to 17 residues. Germline V CDR1 and CDR2: MNHEY, SMNVEV (reference sequence). Unmatched junction bases numbered 7, after V lost 4 bases and J lost 3 bases. The CDR3 loop is CASSSPLAGGPTDTQYF. CDR3 DNA sequence: TGTGCCAGCAGTTCACCACTAGCGGGGGGGCCAACAGATACGCAGTATTTT.

This rearrangement joins TRBV11-3 to TRBJ2-3; 14 bases match TRBD2. The CDR3 sequence is 16 residues long. Germline V lookup: CDR1 SGHNT, CDR2 YENEEA. V lost 5 bases, J lost 4 bases, and 5 bases stayed unmatched. CDR3 DNA: TGTGCCAGCAGCGGGGGACTAGCGGGAGCCTCAGATACGCAGTATTTT. Encoded protein: CASSGGLAGASDTQYF. Full variable domain (rest looked up from reference TRBV11-3 and TRBJ2-3): EAGVVQSPRYKIIEKKQPVAFWCNPISGHNTLYWYLQNLGQGPELLIRYENEEAVDDSQLPKDRFSAERLKGVDSTLKIQPAELGDSAVYLCASSGGLAGASDTQYFGPGTRLTVL.

The V gene is TRBV18, the J gene TRBJ2-5; maybe TRBD2 (5 bases). With 0 bases removed from V and 3 bases from J, the gap between germline ends came to 11 bases. CDR3 size: 15 residues. Per germline, CDR1 KGHSH and CDR2 LQKENI. The CDR3 here is CASSPPGPGKETQYF. CDR3 DNA sequence: TGTGCCAGCTCACCACCCGGCCCCGGGAAAGAGACCCAGTACTTC.

The chain carries TRBV5-1 and TRBJ2-7; maybe TRBD1 (6 bases). CDR1 is SGHRS, CDR2 YFSETQ, per germline. The CDR3 consists of 15 residues. Trimming pared 1 base from V and 2 bases from J, leaving 13 bases between. This CDR3 reads CASSLQGSSPYEQYF. Here the CDR3 DNA reads TGCGCCAGCAGCTTGCAGGGGTCATCTCCCTACGAGCAGTACTTC.

The rearrangement joins TRBV5-1 to TRBJ2-7; D possibly corresponds to TRBD2 (5 bases). This CDR3 region has 13 residues. Germline loops: CDR1 SGHRS, CDR2 YFSETQ. The V gene lost 4 bases and the J gene lost 3 bases, with 11 bases spanning the gap. Written as DNA, the CDR3 is TGCGCCAGCAGCGGCGGGCCCAGCTACGAGCAGTACTTC. It specifies CASSGGPSYEQYF.

The V call is TRBV19, the J call TRBJ2-7, with 13 positions matching TRBD2. With 4 bases clipped from V and 3 bases from J, the junction kept 6 bases outside the gene matches. The CDR3 loop spans 16 amino acids. Germline CDR1 reads LNHDA; CDR2 reads SQIVND (reference sequence). The CDR3 DNA is TGTGCCAGTAGTACCTCGACTAGCGGGAGGATCTACGAGCAGTACTTC. Translating gives CASSTSTSGRIYEQYF.

CDR3 DNA sequence: TGTGCCAGTAGACCTAGGACTAGCGGGAGGTCCTACAATGAGCAGTTCTTC. Protein: CASRPRTSGRSYNEQFF. J is TRBJ2-1 and V is TRBV19; 14 nucleotides agree with TRBD2. The CDR3 has 17 residues. With V trimmed by 6 bases and J by 1 base, 5 bases remained unmatched. Looked up from germline, CDR1 is LNHDA and CDR2 is SQIVND (reference sequence).

The rearrangement links TRBV19 to TRBJ1-2, with D possibly being TRBD1 (5 bases). This CDR3 contains 14 residues. Trimming pared 3 bases from V and 8 bases from J, leaving 16 bases between. Germline-derived CDR1 and CDR2 are LNHDA and SQIVND (reference sequence). CDR3 sequence: CASSMGQGPSGYTF. CDR3 DNA sequence: TGTGCCAGTAGTATGGGGCAGGGCCCGTCGGGCTACACCTTC.

In this sample, this clone turned up once. The rearrangement joins TRBV5-1 to TRBJ1-1, with D tentatively TRBD1 (6 bases). V was shortened by 4 bases and J by 4 bases, with 17 bases between the two germline ends. The CDR3 is made up of 15 amino acids. The germline V gene encodes CDR1 SGHRS and CDR2 YFSETQ. DNA for the CDR3: TGCGCCAGCAGCCCCCGAGAGGGGGGGAGCACTGAAGCTTTCTTT. This gives the protein CASSPREGGSTEAFF.

The chain joins TRBV19 to TRBJ2-2, with 7 nucleotides matching TRBD1. The CDR3 is made up of 15 amino acids. Looked up from germline, CDR1 is LNHDA and CDR2 is SQIVND (reference sequence). The V and J ends lost 4 bases and 2 bases, in that order; junction bases with no gene match: 4. DNA of the CDR3: TGTGCCAGTAGTAGAAGAGGGGGCAACACCGGGGAGCTGTTTTTT. Amino acids: CASSRRGGNTGELFF.

The rearrangement links TRBV7-7 to TRBJ2-2; the D gene is possibly TRBD1 (6 bases). Germline CDR1 is SSHAT and CDR2 is FNYEAQ (reference sequence). V was cut by 2 bases and J by 1 base, with 11 bases left in between. CDR3 length: 16 amino acids. The CDR3 DNA is TGTGCCAGCAGCTTAAATCCGGGACAGAACACCGGGGAGCTGTTTTTT. Translating it yields CASSLNPGQNTGELFF.

The sample holds one count of this clone. The chain couples TRBV5-1 to TRBJ1-1; D is uncertain. The CDR3 extends over 15 amino acids. V was trimmed by 0 bases and J by 1 base, leaving 10 bases between them. Germline-derived CDR1 and CDR2 are SGHRS and YFSETQ. The CDR3 reads CASSLEEGRNTEAFF. In DNA, the CDR3 is TGCGCCAGCAGCTTGGAGGAGGGCAGGAACACTGAAGCTTTCTTT.

The chain recombines TRBV14 with TRBJ2-6; 9 bases are a match to TRBD1. Germline V gives CDR1 SGHDN, CDR2 FVKESK. The trim removed 5 bases at V and 2 bases at J, leaving 7 bases unmatched. The CDR3 consists of 17 residues. The CDR3 DNA follows: TGTGCCAGCAGCTCCCCCCGGGACAGGGCTGGGGCCAACGTCCTGACTTTC. It specifies CASSSPRDRAGANVLTF.

V gene TRBV7-3 combines with J gene TRBJ2-7; D is unresolved. The germline V gene has CDR1 SGHTA and CDR2 FQGTGA. Trimming took off 11 bases at V and 6 bases at J, with 5 bases between the two ends. CDR3 size: 8 residues. CDR3 bases: TGTGCCCCCGTCGAGCAGTACTTC. This gives the protein CAPVEQYF.

The chain's CDR3 is CASSLVWGVLDNEQFF. The CDR3 DNA reads as TGCGCCAGCAGCTTGGTTTGGGGGGTGCTGGACAATGAGCAGTTCTTC. This chain joins TRBV5-1 and TRBJ2-1; D is possibly TRBD2 (6 bases). Germline assignment: CDR1 SGHRS and CDR2 YFSETQ. Trimming cost V 0 bases and J 5 bases, with 15 bases left between them. The CDR3 spans 16 residues.

V gene TRBV7-2 combines with J gene TRBJ1-4; D gene unclear. Trimming left V 7 bases short and J 5 bases short, with 14 bases between. CDR1 is SGHTA, CDR2 FQGNSA, per germline. The CDR3 length is 14 residues. The CDR3 bases are TGTGCCAGCAAACCCGGGTGGGGAAATGAAAAACTGTTTTTT. Translation: CASKPGWGNEKLFF.

The chain joins TRBV19 to TRBJ1-2; 7 nucleotides match TRBD1. Germline loops: CDR1 LNHDA, CDR2 SQIVND (reference sequence). With V trimmed by 5 bases and J by 6 bases, 18 bases remained unmatched. The CDR3 consists of 17 residues. The CDR3 spells CASSAGGSGADWNGYTF. DNA for the CDR3: TGTGCCAGTAGTGCAGGGGGTTCAGGGGCAGATTGGAATGGCTACACCTTC.

The chain links TRBV28 to TRBJ2-5, with 7 bases aligning to TRBD1. The CDR3 loop spans 12 amino acids. CDR1 is MDHEN, CDR2 SYDVKM, per germline. V was clipped by 2 bases and J by 11 bases; unmatched bases: 5. The CDR3 sequence is CASSLQGQAQYF. CDR3 DNA: TGTGCCAGCAGTTTACAAGGACAGGCACAGTACTTC.

This clone appeared a few times. The rearrangement uses TRBV10-3 and TRBJ1-3; D call uncertain. The V end was cut by 7 bases, the J end by 4 bases, with 8 bases between. Germline lookup yields CDR1 ENHRY and CDR2 SYGVKD. This CDR3 has 12 amino acids. In DNA, the CDR3 is TGTGCCATCATTGATGGAGGAAACACCATATATTTT. It yields the protein CAIIDGGNTIYF.

The rearrangement links TRBV10-2 to TRBJ1-1, with 7 bases lining up with TRBD1. Germline-derived CDR1 and CDR2 are WSHSY and SAAADI. CDR3 length equals 13 residues. The V and J ends lost 2 bases and 5 bases, in that order; junction bases with no gene match: 2. In nucleotides, the CDR3 is TGCGCCAGCAGTGAGCCCAGGGGGACTGAAGCTTTCTTT. This sequence encodes CASSEPRGTEAFF.

The J gene is TRBJ2-3, the V gene TRBV2; D may be TRBD1 (5 bases). The germline V gene has CDR1 SNHLY and CDR2 FYNNEI. Trimming left V 0 bases short and J 1 base short, with 8 bases between. The CDR3 covers 15 residues. CDR3 DNA sequence: TGTGCCAGCAGTGAAGCGGGGCACCGCACAGATACGCAGTATTTT. Protein sequence: CASSEAGHRTDTQYF.

J is TRBJ2-3 and V is TRBV19, with TRBD1 matching 7 bases. Losses at the gene ends were 8 bases for V and 9 bases for J; bases not matched to a gene: 8. The CDR3 consists of 12 residues. The germline V gene has CDR1 LNHDA and CDR2 SQIVND (reference sequence). This CDR3 reads CASGGPRGTQYF. The DNA of the CDR3 is TGTGCCAGTGGGGGACCCAGGGGGACGCAGTATTTT.